This is a list of T cell receptor beta chains from one sample in a study of identical twins. TCRdb reprocessed the 5' RACE reads via MiXCR and lists one record per CDR3 protein. This sample has about 890,000 distinct CDR3 sequences, with roughly an eighth found just once. This same sample was also part of a study on yellow fever vaccine responses in identical twins.

The sample comprised PBMCs. The receptor source for this set is a woman aged 18-29 years in good health. Both conserved end residues are part of each CDR3. A D gene is named only where the DNA matches it firmly. Clone size is not always given. Where it is, it says once, few, many or a class for expanded clones.

v_gene	abundance	j_gene	d_gene	CDR3nt	CDR3aa
TRBV19	.	TRBJ1-2	TRBD1	TGTGCCAGTAGTATAGGTATGGACAGGAACTATGGCTACACCTTC	CASSIGMDRNYGYTF
TRBV5-1	few	TRBJ1-4	TRBD1	TGCGCCAGCAGCTACCCTACAGGGGGAACCCATGAAAAACTGTTTTTT	CASSYPTGGTHEKLFF
TRBV9	few	TRBJ1-4	TRBD1	TGTGCCAGCAGCTATGACAGGGGAGGTGAAAAACTGTTTTTT	CASSYDRGGEKLFF
TRBV7-2	many	TRBJ2-3	TRBD1	TGTGCCAGCAGCTTTTTCCGGGACAGGGATACGCAGTATTTT	CASSFFRDRDTQYF
TRBV5-1	.	TRBJ2-2	.	TGCGCCAGCAGCTTGGCCGCAGGGATCGGTCGCACCGGGGAGCTGTTTTTT	CASSLAAGIGRTGELFF
TRBV6-5	few	TRBJ2-5	TRBD1	TGTGCCAGCAGTTACGAGGACAGGGGGCGCGTGGGGGAGGAGACCCAGTACTTC	CASSYEDRGRVGEETQYF
TRBV12-3/TRBV12-4	.	TRBJ1-2	.	TGTGCCAGCAGTTTGCCCGGGGTCGCTTACTATGGCTACACCTTC	CASSLPGVAYYGYTF
TRBV7-9	few	TRBJ1-1	.	TGTGCCAGCAGCTTCAGTGGCCCTGAAGCTTTCTTT	CASSFSGPEAFF
TRBV19	.	TRBJ2-1	.	TGTGCCAGTAGTAAGAGGGACCGTGTTAAGGACAATGAGCAGTTCTTC	CASSKRDRVKDNEQFF
TRBV2	.	TRBJ2-1	TRBD1	TGTGCCAGCAGTGACGCGACAGGGAATGAGCAGTTCTTC	CASSDATGNEQFF
TRBV5-1	many	TRBJ2-1	.	TGCGCCAGCAGCTTAGAAGGACGGGCAAGGGATGAGCAGTTCTTC	CASSLEGRARDEQFF
TRBV10-3	few	TRBJ1-2	.	TGTGCCATCAGTGAGTTGGGTGACCATGGCTACACCTTC	CAISELGDHGYTF
TRBV14	.	TRBJ2-2	.	TGTGCCAGCAGCTATCGCCGGGAGCTGTTTTTT	CASSYRRELFF
TRBV9	few	TRBJ1-1	.	TGTGCCAGCAGCGTAATCGAGGGCACTGAAGCTTTCTTT	CASSVIEGTEAFF
TRBV29-1	few	TRBJ1-1	TRBD1	TGCAGCGTTGCGGGCCAGGGGGGCACTGAAGCTTTCTTT	CSVAGQGGTEAFF
TRBV29-1	.	TRBJ2-7	.	TGCAGCATACTCCAGGGTAAGGGCGAGCAGTACTTC	CSILQGKGEQYF
TRBV20-1	.	TRBJ2-2	TRBD2	TGCAGTGCTAGGACGGTAATAGCGGGGGGGCTGGATCCCGGGGAGCTGTTTTTT	CSARTVIAGGLDPGELFF
TRBV20-1	few	TRBJ2-3	.	TGCAGTGGGTCCCCGAGCACAGATACGCAGTATTTT	CSGSPSTDTQYF
TRBV6-5	.	TRBJ2-2	TRBD2	TGTGCCAGCAGTTACTCGACTAGCGGAGTAACCGGGGAGCTGTTTTTT	CASSYSTSGVTGELFF
TRBV11-1	.	TRBJ2-3	TRBD2	TGTGCCAGCAGAAAAAATCCGGGACTAGCGGAAACTAGCACAGATACGCAGTATTTT	CASRKNPGLAETSTDTQYF
TRBV4-2	many	TRBJ2-5	.	TGTGCCAGCAGCCAAGGCGGGACGTACCAAGAGACCCAGTACTTC	CASSQGGTYQETQYF
TRBV18	.	TRBJ1-3	.	TGTGCCAGCTCACCGGAACAGCTCTCTGGAAACACCATATATTTT	CASSPEQLSGNTIYF
TRBV5-1	many	TRBJ2-2	.	TGCGCCAGCAGCGGGCTAGCGCCAAACACCGGGGAGCTGTTTTTT	CASSGLAPNTGELFF
TRBV12-3/TRBV12-4	many	TRBJ1-5	.	TGTGCCAGCGGTCAGGGTCTCAGTCAGCCCCAGCATTTT	CASGQGLSQPQHF
TRBV7-8	many	TRBJ2-5	.	TGTGCCAGCAGCTTAGGAGACCCAGGGGAGACCCAGTACTTC	CASSLGDPGETQYF
TRBV12-3/TRBV12-4	.	TRBJ2-2	.	TGTGCCAGCGTACGCACCGGGGAGCTGTTTTTT	CASVRTGELFF
TRBV5-1	few	TRBJ2-1	.	TGCGCCAGCAGCTTAGGGGGGGAAGGGGAGTTCTTC	CASSLGGEGEFF
TRBV20-1	few	TRBJ2-3	.	TGCAGTGGTGGACAGAACACAGATACGCAGTATTTT	CSGGQNTDTQYF
TRBV12-3/TRBV12-4	few	TRBJ1-1	.	TGTGCCAGCAGCAAACAGGATAACACTGAAGCTTTCTTT	CASSKQDNTEAFF
TRBV5-1	.	TRBJ2-1	TRBD1	TGCGCCAGCAGCATACGACAGGGGGTATACAATGAGCAGTTCTTC	CASSIRQGVYNEQFF
TRBV3-1	few	TRBJ2-1	.	TGTGCCAGCAGCCAAGATATGACAGAGAGCTCCTACAATGAGCAGTTCTTC	CASSQDMTESSYNEQFF
TRBV12-3/TRBV12-4	few	TRBJ1-2	.	TGTGCCAGCAGCGCTGGACATCATGGCTACACCTTC	CASSAGHHGYTF
TRBV10-3	.	TRBJ2-2	.	TGTGCCATCAGTGAGTCGGGATTTCCCGGGGAGCTGTTTTTT	CAISESGFPGELFF
TRBV11-2	few	TRBJ2-3	.	TGTGCCAGCAGCTTAGCTTCACCGGATACGCAGTATTTT	CASSLASPDTQYF
TRBV28	.	TRBJ2-3	.	TGTGCCAGCAATGCGGAAGATACGCAGTATTTT	CASNAEDTQYF
TRBV12-3/TRBV12-4	many	TRBJ1-4	.	TGTGCCAGCAGTTTTTCGCTTGAAAAACTGTTTTTT	CASSFSLEKLFF
TRBV29-1	many	TRBJ2-3	.	TGCAGCGTGCAGAGCGAAAGAGGCACAGATACGCAGTATTTT	CSVQSERGTDTQYF
TRBV12-3/TRBV12-4	few	TRBJ2-1	TRBD2	TGTGCCAGCAGTTTAACTAGCGAGACATACAATGAGCAGTTCTTC	CASSLTSETYNEQFF
TRBV6-1	few	TRBJ2-3	.	TGTGCCAGCAGTGAAACGGCAGGGATAGGTACAGATACGCAGTATTTT	CASSETAGIGTDTQYF
TRBV3-1	.	TRBJ2-5	TRBD2	TGTGCCTGCAGTAACGCCCGGACTAGCGGGGGGGCAGTTCAAGAGACCCAGTACTTC	CACSNARTSGGAVQETQYF
TRBV7-9	many	TRBJ2-1	TRBD1	TGTGCCAGCAGCTCAACAGGGGGCACCTACAATGAGCAGTTCTTC	CASSSTGGTYNEQFF
TRBV2	.	TRBJ2-3	.	TGTGCCAGCAGCGAGTTTAAAGCAGATACGCAGTATTTT	CASSEFKADTQYF
TRBV27	.	TRBJ2-3	.	TGTGCCAGCAGTGGGACTCCGGGCTCTCTCACAGATACGCAGTATTTT	CASSGTPGSLTDTQYF
TRBV7-3	few	TRBJ1-1	.	TGTGCCAGCAGCTTAACCGGGGGACTGACGGGGAACACTGAAGCTTTCTTT	CASSLTGGLTGNTEAFF
TRBV7-9	many	TRBJ2-1	.	TGCGCCAGCAGCTTCTCGGGGACCTACAATGAGCAGTTCTTC	CASSFSGTYNEQFF
TRBV12-3/TRBV12-4	many	TRBJ1-1	.	TGTGCCAGCAGACGGGACGGATTGAACACTGAAGCTTTCTTT	CASRRDGLNTEAFF
TRBV14	.	TRBJ2-4	TRBD2	TGTGCCAGCAGCTGGACTAGCGGGGCGTACAAAAACATTCAGTACTTC	CASSWTSGAYKNIQYF
TRBV7-9	.	TRBJ2-5	.	TGTGCCAGCAGCTCCTCCTCGGAGACCCAGTACTTC	CASSSSSETQYF
TRBV29-1	few	TRBJ2-2	.	TGCAGCGTCCAAGGGCGTACAAACACACCGAACACCGGGGAGCTGTTTTTT	CSVQGRTNTPNTGELFF
TRBV2	few	TRBJ1-2	.	TGTGCCAGCAGTGAGGGGTTTTCCGTTGGCTACACCTTC	CASSEGFSVGYTF